The 20 T cell receptor beta chains presented below share a single source sample, sequenced in a study of cytomegalovirus exposure and HLA in healthy donors. The PCR used 60 Vbeta and 13 Jbeta primers. Using immunoSEQ multiplex PCR, the repertoire was profiled, and TCRdb retains in-frame clones only, with some absent. The sample comprises more than 100,000 clones, approximately 80% of which are singletons, and 0.2% to 0.25% rests with the top ten. The sample was PBMCs. Receptors originate from a middle-aged man in good health and CMV-seronegative.

This rearrangement joins TRBV6-1 to TRBJ2-1, with 11 bases matching TRBD2. V was pared by 2 bases and J by 2 bases, with 2 bases of the junction left unmatched. This CDR3 contains 16 residues. CDR1 is MNHNS, CDR2 SASEGT, per germline. CDR3 region: CASSELLAGAYNEQFF. The DNA of the CDR3 is TGTGCCAGCAGTGAACTACTAGCGGGGGCCTACAATGAGCAGTTCTTC.

This chain uses TRBV5-1 with TRBJ2-2, with TRBD2 identical over 9 bases. The CDR3 covers 15 residues. V shed 4 bases and J 2 bases; nucleotides not matched to a gene: 3. CDR1 and CDR2 (germline): SGHRS, YFSETQ. CDR3 in amino acids: CASSRLAVNTGELFF. Written as DNA, the CDR3 is TGCGCCAGCAGCCGACTAGCGGTTAACACCGGGGAGCTGTTTTTT.

The chain combines TRBV7-6 with TRBJ2-7; TRBD2 matches at 8 bases. With V trimmed by 1 base and J by 3 bases, 2 bases remained unmatched. The CDR3 extends over 14 amino acids. CDR1 SGHVS and CDR2 FNYEAQ come from the germline V gene. The CDR3 region has the DNA TGTGCCAGCAGCTTAGTTGCGGGGGGCTACGAGCAGTACTTC. It encodes CASSLVAGGYEQYF.

This chain uses TRBV29-1 with TRBJ2-2, with D perhaps TRBD2 (5 bases). The CDR3 sequence is 15 residues long. V was pared by 6 bases and J by 5 bases, with 19 bases between. CDR1 is SQVTM and CDR2 is ANQGSEA in the germline V gene. CDR3 sequence reads: CSVGGRSVSTGELFF. The CDR3 nucleotides are TGCAGCGTAGGTGGGAGATCGGTCTCGACCGGGGAGCTGTTTTTT.

The chain carries TRBV2 and TRBJ2-5, with a tentative D call TRBD1 (5 bases). Germline V gene data show CDR1 as SNHLY and CDR2 as FYNNEI. The CDR3 has 12 amino acids. V lost 7 bases and J 1 base, leaving 7 bases between the germline ends. The CDR3, as DNA: TGTGCCAGCACAGGGTTCCAAGAGACCCAGTACTTC. Encoded protein: CASTGFQETQYF.

The genes are TRBV19 and TRBJ2-1, with TRBD1 matching 9 bases. This CDR3 spans 15 amino acids. V lost 1 base, J lost 10 bases, and 8 bases stayed unmatched. Germline V gives CDR1 LNHDA, CDR2 SQIVND (reference sequence). CDR3 nucleotides: TGTGCCAGTAGTATAGTACAGGGGGCCTTGTGGGAGCAGTTCTTC. Protein: CASSIVQGALWEQFF.

The rearrangement joins TRBV6-4 to TRBJ2-1; 8 bases map to TRBD1. Germline V gene lookup returns CDR1 MRHNA and CDR2 SNTAGT. J was trimmed by 6 bases and V by 6 bases; bases with no gene match: 4. The CDR3 has 13 amino acids. The CDR3 sequence: CASSGQGINEQFF. DNA for the CDR3: TGTGCCAGCAGCGGACAGGGAATCAATGAGCAGTTCTTC.

The rearrangement joins TRBV5-1 to TRBJ2-7, with TRBD1 identical over 9 bases. The length of the CDR3 is 14 residues. J was trimmed by 5 bases and V by 4 bases; bases with no gene match: 7. Germline assignment: CDR1 SGHRS and CDR2 YFSETQ. As DNA, the CDR3 is TGCGCCAGCAGCACCGGGACAGGGTCTCACGAGCAGTACTTC. The encoded protein is CASSTGTGSHEQYF.

This clone was detected once. V usage is TRBV11-1 and J usage is TRBJ2-7; D unclear. This CDR3 is built from 14 residues. Trimming removed 3 bases from V and 3 bases from J, with 12 bases in between. Germline lookup yields CDR1 SGHAT and CDR2 FQDESV (reference sequence). In DNA, the CDR3 is TGTGCCAGCAGCTTCGCTCTAGGAAACTACGAGCAGTACTTC. Protein: CASSFALGNYEQYF.

The chain links TRBV27 to TRBJ1-5; no definite D call. The germline gives CDR1 MNHEY, CDR2 SMNVEV (reference sequence). The V gene lost 0 bases and the J gene lost 0 bases, with 6 bases spanning the gap. This CDR3 spans 15 amino acids. The CDR3 region has the DNA TGTGCCAGCAGTTTATCGGGCTATAGCAATCAGCCCCAGCATTTT. As protein: CASSLSGYSNQPQHF.

Comment on this clone: Additional DNA sequences in this sample encode the identical CDR3. The V and J genes are TRBV29-1 and TRBJ1-1; the match to TRBD1 covers 9 bases. Losses at the gene ends were 6 bases for V and 0 bases for J; bases not matched to a gene: 5. Germline CDR1 reads SQVTM; CDR2 reads ANQGSEA. The CDR3 contains 14 residues. The CDR3 bases are TGCAGCGTGGCGCGGACAGGGGTGAACACTGAAGCTTTCTTT. Translating it yields CSVARTGVNTEAFF.

The chain employs TRBV6-5 and TRBJ2-7; D unresolved. CDR1 and CDR2 (germline): MNHEY, SVGAGI. Trimming left V 6 bases short and J 0 bases short, with 12 bases between. The CDR3 has 14 residues. The CDR3 DNA reads as TGTGCCAGCAGCCGCCAACTAACCTCCTACGAGCAGTACTTC. Residues: CASSRQLTSYEQYF.

The rearrangement links TRBV2 to TRBJ2-7; TRBD2 is a possible D gene (5 bases). The CDR3 runs to 17 residues. The V gene lost 0 bases and the J gene lost 0 bases, with 15 bases spanning the gap. Germline values: CDR1 SNHLY, CDR2 FYNNEI. CDR3 bases: TGTGCCAGCAGTGAAGCTGGGAAGCGGAGTAGCTCCTACGAGCAGTACTTC. It yields the protein CASSEAGKRSSSYEQYF. The full variable domain, rest sourced from reference TRBV2 and TRBJ2-7, is EPEVTQTPSHQVTQMGQEVILRCVPISNHLYFYWYRQILGQKVEFLVSFYNNEISEKSEIFDDQFSVERPDGSNFTLKIRSTKLEDSAMYFCASSEAGKRSSSYEQYFGPGTRLTVT.

This clone has only a few counts. V and J are TRBV6-1 and TRBJ2-7, with D perhaps matching TRBD2 (6 bases). This CDR3 has 12 residues. Per germline, CDR1 MNHNS and CDR2 SASEGT. Deletions cut 6 bases from V and 1 base from J, with 7 bases between. The CDR3 reads CASREGSYEQYF. The CDR3 region has the DNA TGTGCCAGCAGGGAGGGTTCCTACGAGCAGTACTTC.

J is TRBJ2-5 and V is TRBV4-3; D is undetermined. The J call may be incorrect, as the DNA end agrees better with TRBJ2-7. This CDR3 has 15 amino acids. CDR1 and CDR2 (germline): LGHNA, YSLEER. This CDR3 is CASSQVIGTTYEQYF. In DNA form, the CDR3 reads TGCGCCAGCAGCCAAGTCATTGGTACCACCTACGAGCAGTACTTC.

The J gene is TRBJ1-2, the V gene TRBV18; TRBD1 aligns across 9 bases. This CDR3 has 14 amino acids. The V and J ends lost 2 bases and 8 bases, in that order; junction bases with no gene match: 6. The germline gives CDR1 KGHSH, CDR2 LQKENI. In DNA, the CDR3 is TGTGCCAGCTCACCAAAACAGGGGGCGAGCGGCTACACCTTC. This codes for CASSPKQGASGYTF.

The V and J genes are TRBV7-3 and TRBJ2-1, with 11 bases identical to TRBD2. The CDR3 spans 16 residues. Losses at the gene ends were 3 bases for V and 6 bases for J; bases not matched to a gene: 7. Germline assignment: CDR1 SGHTA and CDR2 FQGTGA. CDR3 DNA sequence: TGTGCCAGCAGCTTCCGGGGGACTAGCGGATTCAATGAGCAGTTCTTC. Translating it yields CASSFRGTSGFNEQFF.

This clone was seen only a few times. The J gene is TRBJ1-4, the V gene TRBV29-1; TRBD1 agrees at 9 bases. The CDR3 length is 14 residues. Germline-derived CDR1 and CDR2 are SQVTM and ANQGSEA. V shed 7 bases and J 7 bases; nucleotides not matched to a gene: 10. The CDR3 reads CSARGTGRREKLFF. The CDR3 region has the DNA TGCAGCGCTAGGGGGACAGGGCGGCGTGAAAAACTGTTTTTT.

The rearrangement joins TRBV4-2 to TRBJ2-5; D might be TRBD2 (6 bases). Germline values: CDR1 LGHNA, CDR2 YNFKEQ. The CDR3 is made up of 16 amino acids. Trimming left V 4 bases short and J 1 base short, with 16 bases between. CDR3 protein: CASSPRAGNSQETQYF. The CDR3 DNA is TGTGCCAGCAGCCCCCGGGCGGGGAATTCCCAAGAGACCCAGTACTTC.

V gene TRBV7-6 combines with J gene TRBJ2-6; D unresolved. This CDR3 is built from 15 residues. Germline V lookup: CDR1 SGHVS, CDR2 FNYEAQ. V was shortened by 5 bases and J by 0 bases, with 8 bases between the two germline ends. The CDR3 nucleotides are TGTGCCAGCAGCCGCGCCCCCTCTGGGGCCAACGTCCTGACTTTC. Its protein is CASSRAPSGANVLTF.